The T cell receptor (beta chain) under discussion was sequenced for a study of T cell responses to AZD1222 COVID-19 vaccine. This clone has ten or more counts. Repertoires were generated with immunoSEQ multiplex PCR, while TCRdb's copy carries only in-frame clones and drops some. The sample holds about 150,000 clones, approximately 86% seen once. CDR1 and CDR2 from the germline V gene are MGHRA and YSYEKL. The CDR3 runs 16 residues. Trimming left V 5 bases short and J 6 bases short, with 20 bases between. The clonotype comes from an adult in good health. The chain carries TRBV4-1 and TRBJ1-5; D is ambiguous. Sample: peripheral blood, taken on day 0 of AZD1222 vaccination. This chain's CDR3 is CASSTRERALGQPQHF. Here the CDR3 DNA reads TGCGCCAGCAGCACGAGGGAACGGGCGCTTGGTCAGCCCCAGCATTTT.